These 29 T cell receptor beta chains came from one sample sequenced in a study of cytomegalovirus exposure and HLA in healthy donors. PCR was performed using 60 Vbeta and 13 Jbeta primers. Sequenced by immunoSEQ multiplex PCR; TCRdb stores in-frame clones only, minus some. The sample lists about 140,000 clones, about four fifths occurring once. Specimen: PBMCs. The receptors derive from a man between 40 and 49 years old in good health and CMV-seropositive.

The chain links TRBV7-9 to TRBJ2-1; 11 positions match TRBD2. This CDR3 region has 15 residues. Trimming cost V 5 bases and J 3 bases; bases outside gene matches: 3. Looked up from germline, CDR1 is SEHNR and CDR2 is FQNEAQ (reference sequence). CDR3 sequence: CASSAGLADYNEQFF. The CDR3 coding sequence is TGTGCCAGCAGCGCGGGACTAGCGGACTACAATGAGCAGTTCTTC.

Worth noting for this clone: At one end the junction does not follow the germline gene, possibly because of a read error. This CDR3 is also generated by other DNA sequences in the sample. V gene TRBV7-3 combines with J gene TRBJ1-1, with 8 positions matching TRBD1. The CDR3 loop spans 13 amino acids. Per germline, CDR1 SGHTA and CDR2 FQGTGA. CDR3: CASSLTGATEAFF. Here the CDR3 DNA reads TGTGCCAGCAGCCTGACAGGGGCAACTGAAGCCTTCTTT.

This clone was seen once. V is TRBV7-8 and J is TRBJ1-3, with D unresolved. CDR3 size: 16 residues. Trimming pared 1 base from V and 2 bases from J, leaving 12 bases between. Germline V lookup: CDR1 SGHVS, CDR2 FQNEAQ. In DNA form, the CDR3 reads TGTGCCAGCAGCTTAGGTGGCAGTCGGGCTGGAAACACCATATATTTT. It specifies CASSLGGSRAGNTIYF.

The CDR3 bases are TGTGCCAGCAGTCGACAGTTCACCGGGGAGCTGTTTTTT. This sequence encodes CASSRQFTGELFF. V gene TRBV6-5 combines with J gene TRBJ2-2, with a possible D match to TRBD1 (5 bases). Deletions cut 5 bases from V and 4 bases from J, with 8 bases between. Germline V gene lookup returns CDR1 MNHEY and CDR2 SVGAGI. The CDR3 spans 13 residues.

The chain's CDR3 is CASSSPDRNQPQHF. CDR3 sequence (DNA): TGTGCCAGCAGCTCTCCAGACAGGAATCAGCCCCAGCATTTT. The chain links TRBV11-2 to TRBJ1-5; maybe TRBD1 (6 bases). The CDR3 has 14 amino acids. Germline values: CDR1 SGHAT, CDR2 FQNNGV. Trimming left V 4 bases short and J 4 bases short, with 11 bases between.

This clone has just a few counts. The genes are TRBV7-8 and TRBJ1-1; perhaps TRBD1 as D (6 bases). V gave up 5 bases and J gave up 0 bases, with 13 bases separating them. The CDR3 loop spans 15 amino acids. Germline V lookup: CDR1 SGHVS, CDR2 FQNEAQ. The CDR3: CASSHRDIMNTEAFF. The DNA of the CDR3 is TGTGCCAGCAGCCACCGGGACATCATGAACACTGAAGCTTTCTTT.

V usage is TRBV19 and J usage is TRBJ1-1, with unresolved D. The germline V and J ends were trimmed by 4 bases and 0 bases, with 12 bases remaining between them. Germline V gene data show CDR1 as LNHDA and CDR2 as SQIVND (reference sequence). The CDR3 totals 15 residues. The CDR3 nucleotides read TGTGCCAGTAGTAGGCAGTGGCGGATGAACACTGAAGCTTTCTTT. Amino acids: CASSRQWRMNTEAFF.

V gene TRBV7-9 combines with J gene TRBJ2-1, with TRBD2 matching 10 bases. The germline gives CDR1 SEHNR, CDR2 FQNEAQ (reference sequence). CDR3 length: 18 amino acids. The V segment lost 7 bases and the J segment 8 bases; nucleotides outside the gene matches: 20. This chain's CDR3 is CASTGTSASGSVWYEQFF. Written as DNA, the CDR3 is TGTGCCAGCACCGGGACGTCAGCTAGCGGGAGCGTTTGGTATGAGCAGTTCTTC.

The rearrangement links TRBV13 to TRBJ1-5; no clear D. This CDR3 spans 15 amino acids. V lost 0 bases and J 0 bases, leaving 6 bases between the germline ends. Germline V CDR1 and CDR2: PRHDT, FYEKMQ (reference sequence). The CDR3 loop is CASSLGPVSNQPQHF. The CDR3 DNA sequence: TGTGCCAGCAGCTTAGGCCCGGTTAGCAATCAGCCCCAGCATTTT.

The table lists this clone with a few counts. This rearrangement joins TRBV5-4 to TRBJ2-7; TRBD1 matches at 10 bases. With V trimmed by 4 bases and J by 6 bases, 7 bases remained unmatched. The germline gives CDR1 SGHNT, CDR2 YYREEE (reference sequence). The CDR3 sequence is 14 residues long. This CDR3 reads CASSLDRGQGEQYF. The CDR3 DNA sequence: TGTGCCAGCAGCCTTGACAGGGGGCAGGGCGAGCAGTACTTC.

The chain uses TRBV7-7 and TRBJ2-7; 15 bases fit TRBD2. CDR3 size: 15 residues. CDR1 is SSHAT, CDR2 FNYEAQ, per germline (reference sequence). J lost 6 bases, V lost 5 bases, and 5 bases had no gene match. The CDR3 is CASSPRTSGGGEQYF. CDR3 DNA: TGTGCCAGCAGCCCTCGGACTAGCGGGGGGGGCGAGCAGTACTTC.

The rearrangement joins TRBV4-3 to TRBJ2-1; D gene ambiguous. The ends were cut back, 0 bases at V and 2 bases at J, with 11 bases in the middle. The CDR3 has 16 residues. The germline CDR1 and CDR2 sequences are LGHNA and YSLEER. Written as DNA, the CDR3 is TGCGCCAGCAGCCAAGAAGCCGTACGAACCTACAATGAGCAGTTCTTC. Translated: CASSQEAVRTYNEQFF.

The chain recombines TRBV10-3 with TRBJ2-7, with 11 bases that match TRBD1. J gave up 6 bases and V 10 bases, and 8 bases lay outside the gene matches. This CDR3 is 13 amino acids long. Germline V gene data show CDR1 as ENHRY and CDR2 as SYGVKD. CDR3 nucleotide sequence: TGTGCCACAGGCGGACAGGGGGCGGGCGAGCAGTACTTC. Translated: CATGGQGAGEQYF.

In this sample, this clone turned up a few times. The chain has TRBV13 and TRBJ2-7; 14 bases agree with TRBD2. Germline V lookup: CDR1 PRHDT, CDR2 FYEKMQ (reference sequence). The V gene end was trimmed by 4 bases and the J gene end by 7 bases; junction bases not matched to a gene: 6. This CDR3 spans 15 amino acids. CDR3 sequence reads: CASSWGLAGVGEQYF. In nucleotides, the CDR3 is TGTGCCAGCAGCTGGGGACTAGCGGGAGTAGGGGAGCAGTACTTC.

Here the CDR3 DNA reads TGCAGCCTCCTAGCGGGAGGGCCATTAGGCTCCTACAATGAGCAGTTCTTC. It translates to CSLLAGGPLGSYNEQFF. This sequence joins TRBV29-1 and TRBJ2-1; 12 positions match TRBD2. The V and J ends lost 8 bases and 0 bases, in that order; junction bases with no gene match: 11. This CDR3 is built from 17 residues. The germline gives CDR1 SQVTM, CDR2 ANQGSEA.

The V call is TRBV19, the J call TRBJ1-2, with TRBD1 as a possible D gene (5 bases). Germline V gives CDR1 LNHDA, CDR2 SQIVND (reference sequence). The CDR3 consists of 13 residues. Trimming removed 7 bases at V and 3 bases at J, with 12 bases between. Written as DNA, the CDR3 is TGTGCCAGTAATTCAGGGAGGCACTATGGCTACACCTTC. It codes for CASNSGRHYGYTF.

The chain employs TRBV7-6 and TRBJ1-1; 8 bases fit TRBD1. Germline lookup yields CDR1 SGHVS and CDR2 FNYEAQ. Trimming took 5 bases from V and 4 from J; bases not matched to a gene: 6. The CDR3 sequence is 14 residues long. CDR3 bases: TGTGCCAGCAGCCATTCTACAGGGGGCACTGAAGCTTTCTTT. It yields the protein CASSHSTGGTEAFF. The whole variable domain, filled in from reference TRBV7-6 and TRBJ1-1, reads GAGVSQSPRYKVTKRGQDVALRCDPISGHVSLYWYRQALGQGPEFLTYFNYEAQQDKSGLPNDRFSAERPEGSISTLTIQRTEQRDSAMYRCASSHSTGGTEAFFGQGTRLTVV.

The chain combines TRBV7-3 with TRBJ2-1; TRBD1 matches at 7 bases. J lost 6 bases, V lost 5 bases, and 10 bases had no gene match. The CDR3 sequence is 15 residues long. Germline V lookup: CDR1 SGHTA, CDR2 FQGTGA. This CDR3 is CASSRTGKGANEQFF. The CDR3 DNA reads TGTGCCAGCAGCCGAACCGGGAAGGGGGCCAATGAGCAGTTCTTC.

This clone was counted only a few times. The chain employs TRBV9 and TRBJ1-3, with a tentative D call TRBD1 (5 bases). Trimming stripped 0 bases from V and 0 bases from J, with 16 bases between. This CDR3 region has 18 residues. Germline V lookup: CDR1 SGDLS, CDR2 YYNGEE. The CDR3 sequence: CASSVVGGATSSGNTIYF. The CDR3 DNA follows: TGTGCCAGCAGCGTAGTAGGAGGGGCGACATCCTCTGGAAACACCATATATTTT.

The CDR3 coding sequence is TGCGCCAGCAGCACAGGGACTAGCGGGGGGGAGACCCAGTACTTC. Amino acid sequence: CASSTGTSGGETQYF. The rearrangement joins TRBV5-1 to TRBJ2-5; TRBD2 aligns across 15 bases. CDR3 length equals 15 residues. The trim removed 4 bases at V and 5 bases at J, leaving 3 bases unmatched. Germline CDR1 and CDR2: SGHRS and YFSETQ.

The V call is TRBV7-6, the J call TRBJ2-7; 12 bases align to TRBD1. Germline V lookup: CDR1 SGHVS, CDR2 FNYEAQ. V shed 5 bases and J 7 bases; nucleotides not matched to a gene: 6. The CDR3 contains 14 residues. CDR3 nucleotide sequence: TGTGCCAGCAGCAGGGGACAGGGGGCGAAGGAGCAGTACTTC. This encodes CASSRGQGAKEQYF.

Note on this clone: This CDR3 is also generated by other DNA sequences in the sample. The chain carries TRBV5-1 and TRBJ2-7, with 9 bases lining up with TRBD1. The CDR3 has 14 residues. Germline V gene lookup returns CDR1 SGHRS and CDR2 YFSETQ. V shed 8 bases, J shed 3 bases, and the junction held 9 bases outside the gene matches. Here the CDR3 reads CASSAGQGYYEQYF. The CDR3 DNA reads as TGCGCCAGTAGCGCAGGACAGGGGTACTACGAGCAGTACTTC.

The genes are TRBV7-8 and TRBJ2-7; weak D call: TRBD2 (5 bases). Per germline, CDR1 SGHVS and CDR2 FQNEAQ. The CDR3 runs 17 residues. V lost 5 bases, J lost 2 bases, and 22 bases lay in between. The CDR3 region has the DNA TGTGCCAGCAGCGGGCGGACTTATCCGGTTGCGGCCTACGAGCAGTACTTC. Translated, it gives CASSGRTYPVAAYEQYF.

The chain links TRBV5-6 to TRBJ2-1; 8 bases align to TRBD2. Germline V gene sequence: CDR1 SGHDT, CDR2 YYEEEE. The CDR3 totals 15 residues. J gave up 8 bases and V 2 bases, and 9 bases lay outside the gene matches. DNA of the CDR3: TGTGCCAGCAGCTTTGGTCAGCGGGGGAGAGATGAGCAGTTCTTC. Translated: CASSFGQRGRDEQFF. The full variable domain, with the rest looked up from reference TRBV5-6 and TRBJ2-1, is DAGVTQSPTHLIKTRGQQVTLRCSPKSGHDTVSWYQQALGQGPQFIFQYYEEEERQRGNFPDRFSGHQFPNYSSELNVNALLLGDSALYLCASSFGQRGRDEQFFGPGTRLTVL.

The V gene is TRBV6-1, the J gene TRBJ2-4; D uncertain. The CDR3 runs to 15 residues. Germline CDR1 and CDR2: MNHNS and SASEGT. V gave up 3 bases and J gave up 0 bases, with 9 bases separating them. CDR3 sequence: CASSEPTPAKNIQYF. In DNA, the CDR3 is TGTGCCAGCAGTGAGCCCACACCAGCCAAAAACATTCAGTACTTC.

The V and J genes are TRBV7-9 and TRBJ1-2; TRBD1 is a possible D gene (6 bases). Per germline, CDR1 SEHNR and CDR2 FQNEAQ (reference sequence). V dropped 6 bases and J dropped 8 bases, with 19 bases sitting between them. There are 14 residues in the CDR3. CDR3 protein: CASRLGGREGGYTF. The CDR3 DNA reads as TGTGCCAGCAGACTAGGGGGGAGGGAGGGCGGCTACACCTTC.

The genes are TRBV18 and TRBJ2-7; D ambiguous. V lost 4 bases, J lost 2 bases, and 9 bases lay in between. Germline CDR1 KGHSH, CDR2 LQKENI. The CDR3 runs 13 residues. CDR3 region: CASSRGGTYEQYF. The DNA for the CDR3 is TGTGCCAGCTCACGTGGCGGAACCTACGAGCAGTACTTC.

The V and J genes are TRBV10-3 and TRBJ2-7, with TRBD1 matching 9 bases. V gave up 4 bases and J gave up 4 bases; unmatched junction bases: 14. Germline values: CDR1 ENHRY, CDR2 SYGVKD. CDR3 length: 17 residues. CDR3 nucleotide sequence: TGTGCCATCAGTGGTGGGACAGGGCTCTCAGCAATTTACGAGCAGTACTTC. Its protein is CAISGGTGLSAIYEQYF.

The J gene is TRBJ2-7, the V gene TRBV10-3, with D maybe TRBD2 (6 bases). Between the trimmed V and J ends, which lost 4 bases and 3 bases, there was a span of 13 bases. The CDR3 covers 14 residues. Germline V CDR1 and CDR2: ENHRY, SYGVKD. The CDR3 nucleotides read TGTGCCATCAGTGGGGGGACTTTTAACTACGAGCAGTACTTC. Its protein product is CAISGGTFNYEQYF.